Presented here are 12 T cell receptor beta chains from one specimen sequenced in a study of blood T cell repertoires in COVID-19. The assay was immunoSEQ multiplex PCR, and TCRdb's table has in-frame clones only and misses some. Here the sample spans about 110,000 clones, less than 85% being singletons. Material for sequencing was peripheral blood. Every receptor here comes from a woman aged 40 to 50 with acute or convalescent COVID-19.

The J gene is TRBJ2-2, the V gene TRBV7-8; TRBD1 agrees at 11 bases. Germline V gene data show CDR1 as SGHVS and CDR2 as FQNEAQ. V gave up 5 bases and J gave up 3 bases; unmatched junction bases: 5. CDR3 length: 16 amino acids. CDR3 bases: TGTGCCAGCAGCACGAAGGGACAGGGGGACACCGGGGAGCTGTTTTTT. This encodes CASSTKGQGDTGELFF.

This clone was found once. J is TRBJ1-1 and V is TRBV11-2; 7 bases align to TRBD1. CDR1 and CDR2 (germline): SGHAT, FQNNGV. V shed 0 bases and J 4 bases; nucleotides not matched to a gene: 5. This CDR3 comprises 15 residues. The CDR3 loop reads CASSLETGSFTEAFF. CDR3 DNA: TGTGCCAGCAGCTTAGAGACAGGGAGTTTCACTGAAGCTTTCTTT.

This clone was observed a few times. V is TRBV15 and J is TRBJ1-4, with 7 bases matching TRBD1. This CDR3 region has 16 residues. With V trimmed by 8 bases and J by 1 base, 10 bases remained unmatched. Germline CDR1 is LNHNV and CDR2 is YYDKDF (reference sequence). The CDR3, as DNA: TGTGCCACCGCGACCCAAGACAGGGTAACTAATGAAAAACTGTTTTTT. It encodes CATATQDRVTNEKLFF.

This chain links TRBV6-1 with TRBJ2-2; D perhaps matches TRBD2 (5 bases). Trimming pared 0 bases from V and 5 bases from J, leaving 10 bases between. The CDR3 is made up of 15 amino acids. The germline CDR1 and CDR2 sequences are MNHNS and SASEGT. In DNA, the CDR3 is TGTGCCAGCAGTGAAGCTAGCGTGAGGACCGGGGAGCTGTTTTTT. Translating it yields CASSEASVRTGELFF.

This clone was picked up a small number of times. This chain links TRBV7-2 with TRBJ1-5, with 7 bases fitting TRBD1. The CDR3 length is 13 residues. CDR1 is SGHTA, CDR2 FQGNSA, per germline. Trimming removed 5 bases from V and 7 bases from J; junction bases left unmatched: 5. This CDR3 reads CASSADRDQPQHF. CDR3 nucleotides: TGTGCCAGCAGCGCAGACAGGGACCAGCCCCAGCATTTT.

The chain has TRBV9 and TRBJ2-7; D might be TRBD1 (5 bases). CDR1 is SGDLS and CDR2 is YYNGEE in the germline V gene. The length of the CDR3 is 15 residues. V lost 0 bases, J lost 5 bases, and 15 bases lay in between. The chain's CDR3 is CASSVAALGVDEQYF. The CDR3 coding sequence is TGTGCCAGCAGCGTAGCAGCCCTAGGGGTAGACGAGCAGTACTTC.

This clone was picked up many times. The rearrangement uses TRBV5-4 and TRBJ1-4; no clear D. Trimming stripped 3 bases from V and 5 bases from J, with 20 bases between. The germline V gene has CDR1 SGHNT and CDR2 YYREEE (reference sequence). This CDR3 has 17 residues. The CDR3 DNA is TGTGCCAGCAGCTCAATCCCTTCGGTTGATAAGAATGAAAAACTGTTTTTT. Residues: CASSSIPSVDKNEKLFF.

The V gene is TRBV19, the J gene TRBJ1-1; perhaps TRBD1 as D (6 bases). The CDR3 contains 11 residues. Germline-derived CDR1 and CDR2 are LNHDA and SQIVND (reference sequence). With 6 bases removed from V and 8 bases from J, the gap between germline ends came to 10 bases. This CDR3 reads CASSARGEAFF. The CDR3 DNA is TGTGCCAGTAGCGCAAGGGGGGAAGCTTTCTTT.

At least ten counts were recorded for this clone. The chain is built from TRBV27 and TRBJ1-1; a weak D match, TRBD1 (6 bases). This CDR3 spans 16 amino acids. The germline V gene has CDR1 MNHEY and CDR2 SMNVEV (reference sequence). V lost 7 bases and J 8 bases, leaving 26 bases between the germline ends. CDR3 loop: CASNILHTTGEREAFF. The CDR3 nucleotides are TGTGCCAGCAACATCCTACACACGACAGGAGAAAGGGAAGCTTTCTTT.

The chain joins TRBV5-4 to TRBJ2-1; a possible D gene is TRBD2 (5 bases). The ends were cut back, 4 bases at V and 9 bases at J, with 11 bases in the middle. CDR1 SGHNT and CDR2 YYREEE come from the germline V gene (reference sequence). There are 12 residues in the CDR3. Here the CDR3 reads CASSPRGSEQFF. CDR3 DNA: TGTGCCAGCAGCCCTCGGGGTTCTGAGCAGTTCTTC.

V gene TRBV15 combines with J gene TRBJ1-3; D possibly corresponds to TRBD1 (6 bases). V lost 0 bases to trimming and J lost 4 bases, with 13 bases between them. CDR1 is LNHNV and CDR2 is YYDKDF in the germline V gene (reference sequence). The CDR3 length is 16 residues. This chain's CDR3 is CATSREVTGTGNTIYF. The CDR3, as DNA: TGTGCCACCAGCAGAGAAGTCACAGGGACAGGAAACACCATATATTTT.

The chain carries TRBV28 and TRBJ2-2, with a tentative D call TRBD2 (6 bases). Germline assignment: CDR1 MDHEN and CDR2 SYDVKM. Trimming left V 7 bases short and J 2 bases short, with 17 bases between. The CDR3 covers 16 residues. The CDR3 loop reads CASTPSGTRNTGELFF. DNA of the CDR3: TGTGCCAGCACCCCGTCCGGGACTCGAAACACCGGGGAGCTGTTTTTT.